The 21 T cell receptor beta chains below come from one sample, sequenced in a study of T cells after yellow fever vaccination. From the 5' RACE reads, TCRdb called clonotypes with MiXCR, one entry per CDR3 protein. The table lists some 390,000 distinct CDR3 sequences, 6.2% of them singletons. The material was PBMCs, obtained 5 days after the yellow fever booster vaccination. These receptors were collected from a man aged 25-40 years who received the YFV17D yellow fever vaccine.

The DNA of the CDR3 is TGCGCCAGCAGCTTGGAGGCCACCGGGTTGGATACGCAGTATTTT. Amino acids: CASSLEATGLDTQYF. This chain connects TRBV5-1 to TRBJ2-3; unclear D gene. The germline V gene has CDR1 SGHRS and CDR2 YFSETQ. Between the trimmed V and J ends, which lost 0 bases and 6 bases, there was a span of 14 bases. The length of the CDR3 is 15 residues.

The chain joins TRBV7-6 to TRBJ2-5, with D possibly being TRBD2 (6 bases). The germline CDR1 and CDR2 sequences are SGHVS and FNYEAQ. Trimming stripped 2 bases from V and 5 bases from J, with 12 bases between. The CDR3 sequence is 14 residues long. The DNA of the CDR3 is TGTGCCAGCAGCTTAAGACTAGTGAGGGAGACCCAGTACTTC. It translates to CASSLRLVRETQYF.

This clonotype appeared a few times. The chain couples TRBV7-9 to TRBJ2-1; D unclear. Trimming left V 1 base short and J 4 bases short, with 8 bases between. Germline CDR1 reads SEHNR; CDR2 reads FQNEAQ (reference sequence). The CDR3 extends over 14 amino acids. CDR3 nucleotide sequence: TGTGCCAGCAGCTTAGTTTCCGAGTACAATGAGCAGTTCTTC. It encodes CASSLVSEYNEQFF.

The rearrangement uses TRBV7-2 and TRBJ2-1; D gene ambiguous. CDR3 length: 16 amino acids. CDR1 and CDR2 from the germline V gene are SGHTA and FQGNSA. V was trimmed by 2 bases and J by 2 bases, leaving 13 bases between them. CDR3 amino acids: CASSLYRVSTYNEQFF. In DNA, the CDR3 is TGTGCCAGCAGCTTATATAGGGTTTCCACCTACAATGAGCAGTTCTTC.

This clonotype appeared a few times. The V gene is TRBV20-1, the J gene TRBJ2-5, with 14 nucleotides matching TRBD2. The trim removed 3 bases at V and 1 base at J, leaving 4 bases unmatched. The germline V gene has CDR1 DFQATT and CDR2 SNEGSKA (reference sequence). CDR3 size: 16 residues. CDR3 nucleotides: TGCAGTGCTAGGGGGACTAGCGGGAGTTTCCAAGAGACCCAGTACTTC. Amino acids: CSARGTSGSFQETQYF.

This clonotype was counted at least ten times. The CDR3 reads CAMHEDLSSYNEQFF. The DNA for the CDR3 is TGTGCCATGCACGAAGACCTTAGCTCCTACAATGAGCAGTTCTTC. The chain combines TRBV7-9 with TRBJ2-1; D remains unclear. Trimming took 10 bases from V and 0 from J, leaving 16 bases between them. Germline loops: CDR1 SEHNR, CDR2 FQNEAQ (reference sequence). The CDR3 runs 15 residues.

This clonotype has ten or more counts. The gene calls are TRBV5-1 and TRBJ2-3; D possibly corresponds to TRBD1 (6 bases). Germline V gene lookup returns CDR1 SGHRS and CDR2 YFSETQ. Trimming took off 0 bases at V and 6 bases at J, with 11 bases between the two ends. This CDR3 comprises 14 residues. The CDR3, as DNA: TGCGCCAGCAGCTTGGTAGCTACAGGGGATACGCAGTATTTT. Its translation: CASSLVATGDTQYF.

This clonotype was detected ten times or more. The chain employs TRBV7-9 and TRBJ2-1; 7 nucleotides match TRBD2. This CDR3 contains 15 residues. V lost 5 bases, J lost 0 bases, and 4 bases stayed unmatched. CDR1 is SEHNR and CDR2 is FQNEAQ in the germline V gene (reference sequence). The CDR3 DNA follows: TGTGCCAGCAGCCGCCCGGGGGGCTCCTACAATGAGCAGTTCTTC. Its protein is CASSRPGGSYNEQFF.

This clonotype has just a few counts. The J gene is TRBJ2-1, the V gene TRBV20-1, with D perhaps matching TRBD1 (5 bases). Trimming left V 0 bases short and J 12 bases short, with 9 bases between. Germline assignment: CDR1 DFQATT and CDR2 SNEGSKA (reference sequence). The CDR3 contains 11 residues. CDR3: CSARDGRGQFF. In nucleotides, the CDR3 is TGCAGTGCTAGAGACGGTAGGGGGCAGTTCTTC.

This clonotype was seen repeatedly, ten times or more. This sequence joins TRBV20-1 and TRBJ2-1; TRBD1 matches at 8 bases. Germline lookup yields CDR1 DFQATT and CDR2 SNEGSKA (reference sequence). The trim removed 6 bases at V and 7 bases at J, leaving 8 bases unmatched. There are 13 residues in the CDR3. The CDR3 region is CSAPGQGGNEQFF. Here the CDR3 DNA reads TGCAGTGCCCCAGGACAGGGTGGGAATGAGCAGTTCTTC.

The genes are TRBV6-1 and TRBJ2-1; 8 positions agree with TRBD1. The germline gives CDR1 MNHNS, CDR2 SASEGT. V lost 6 bases to trimming and J lost 4 bases; unmatched junction nucleotides: 8. The CDR3 is 15 residues long. This CDR3 is CASSPRDRPYNEQFF. The CDR3 coding sequence is TGTGCCAGCAGCCCCCGGGACAGGCCTTACAATGAGCAGTTCTTC.

The genes are TRBV20-1 and TRBJ2-5, with TRBD1 identical over 7 bases. J was trimmed by 2 bases and V by 5 bases; bases with no gene match: 14. CDR3 size: 16 residues. Germline V gives CDR1 DFQATT, CDR2 SNEGSKA (reference sequence). In nucleotides, the CDR3 is TGCAGTGCTCTACCGAACCATCGGGACAGACAAGAGACCCAGTACTTC. Protein sequence: CSALPNHRDRQETQYF.

This clonotype has only a few counts. The chain recombines TRBV7-6 with TRBJ2-1; 9 positions match TRBD2. Unmatched junction bases numbered 5, after V lost 1 base and J lost 4 bases. Germline V gene sequence: CDR1 SGHVS, CDR2 FNYEAQ. The CDR3 covers 16 residues. In DNA form, the CDR3 reads TGTGCCAGCAGCTTAGAGTTGACTAGCGGATACAATGAGCAGTTCTTC. Translated: CASSLELTSGYNEQFF.

This clonotype was observed many times. The chain combines TRBV20-1 with TRBJ2-2; TRBD2 matches at 10 bases. CDR3 length: 15 amino acids. J gave up 6 bases and V 3 bases, and 7 bases lay outside the gene matches. Germline V gene data show CDR1 as DFQATT and CDR2 as SNEGSKA (reference sequence). The CDR3 sequence is CSASSGRRRAGELFF. CDR3 DNA sequence: TGCAGTGCTAGTAGCGGGAGGAGGAGGGCCGGGGAGCTGTTTTTT.

Only a few counts were recorded for this clonotype. The rearrangement joins TRBV27 to TRBJ1-1, with 11 bases fitting TRBD1. The V and J ends lost 4 bases and 7 bases, in that order; junction bases with no gene match: 2. CDR1 and CDR2 (germline): MNHEY, SMNVEV (reference sequence). The CDR3 sequence is 13 residues long. The CDR3 nucleotides are TGTGCCAGCAGTTGGGACAGGGGGATTGAAGCTTTCTTT. It translates to CASSWDRGIEAFF.

This clonotype was counted many times. The rearrangement uses TRBV20-1 and TRBJ2-7; 10 nucleotides agree with TRBD1. The CDR3 is made up of 14 amino acids. The V and J ends lost 6 bases and 3 bases, in that order; junction bases with no gene match: 8. Germline-derived CDR1 and CDR2 are DFQATT and SNEGSKA (reference sequence). Here the CDR3 reads CSARAGTGVYEQYF. In nucleotides, the CDR3 is TGCAGTGCCCGCGCCGGGACAGGGGTCTACGAGCAGTACTTC.

This clonotype was observed a handful of times. One junction end does not reproduce the germline sequence, and a read error may be involved. The chain recombines TRBV3-1 with TRBJ1-5; 8 nucleotides agree with TRBD1. Germline V gives CDR1 LGHDT, CDR2 YNNKEL (reference sequence). The CDR3 is 14 amino acids. CDR3 region: CASRQAGTGQPQHF. CDR3 nucleotides: TGTGCCAGCAGACAAGCAGGGACAGGTCAGCCCCAGCATTTT.

This clonotype was recorded many times. V is TRBV18 and J is TRBJ2-5, with 11 bases fitting TRBD2. CDR3 length: 15 amino acids. CDR1 and CDR2 from the germline V gene are KGHSH and LQKENI. V shed 3 bases, J shed 3 bases, and the junction held 3 bases outside the gene matches. In DNA, the CDR3 is TGTGCCAGCTCACCGTCGACTAGCGGGAAAGAGACCCAGTACTTC. Translated: CASSPSTSGKETQYF. The full variable domain, in which reference TRBV18 and TRBJ2-5 provide the parts outside the CDR3, is NAGVMQNPRHLVRRRGQEARLRCSPMKGHSHVYWYRQLPEEGLKFMVYLQKENIIDESGMPKERFSAEFPKEGPSILRIQQVVRGDSAAYFCASSPSTSGKETQYFGPGTRLLVL.

A few counts support this clonotype. V and J are TRBV14 and TRBJ2-1; 9 bases are shared with TRBD2. CDR1 SGHDN and CDR2 FVKESK come from the germline V gene. This CDR3 is 16 amino acids long. With 7 bases clipped from V and 0 bases from J, the junction kept 7 bases outside the gene matches. The CDR3 region has the DNA TGTGCCAGCACCCGACTAGCGGAGAGCTCCTACAATGAGCAGTTCTTC. This codes for CASTRLAESSYNEQFF.

This clonotype was recorded many times. The chain links TRBV20-1 to TRBJ2-3; possible D gene TRBD1, 6 bases. Germline values: CDR1 DFQATT, CDR2 SNEGSKA (reference sequence). V gave up 4 bases and J gave up 7 bases, with 24 bases separating them. This CDR3 has 16 residues. The CDR3 spells CSATTLGGNTENTQYF. The CDR3 bases are TGCAGTGCTACCACGCTAGGGGGAAATACCGAAAATACGCAGTATTTT.

At least ten counts were recorded for this clonotype. The chain joins TRBV19 to TRBJ2-1, with a weak D call TRBD1 (6 bases). Trimming shortened V by 6 bases and J by 3 bases, and 12 bases separated the two germline ends. The CDR3 length is 14 residues. Germline V gene data show CDR1 as LNHDA and CDR2 as SQIVND (reference sequence). CDR3 DNA sequence: TGTGCCAGTAGGACAGGCAGGGGCTACAATGAGCAGTTCTTC. As protein: CASRTGRGYNEQFF.